This T cell receptor beta chain was sequenced for a study of circulating CD8 cells and anti-PD-1 response in melanoma. This clonotype is large in the sample. The QIAseq Immune Repertoire TCR panel built the libraries from approximately 16 ng of total RNA. MiXCR, run by TCRdb on the reads, gives a single entry per CDR3 protein. The sample yields approximately 310 distinct CDR3 sequences, roughly 4% seen once. From live CD3+CD8+TCRalphabeta+ cells, four PD-1 and/or TIGIT subsets were sorted. The CDR3 sequence is 14 residues long. V was pared by 3 bases and J by 8 bases, with 4 bases of the junction left unmatched. From germline, CDR1 is LNHDA and CDR2 SQIVND (reference sequence).

This rearrangement joins TRBV19 to TRBJ2-1, with 10 bases matching TRBD1. This receptor was obtained from a human donor with melanoma. Sequences were derived from CD8+ T cells from PBMCs, sampled at baseline or after one month of anti-PD-1 therapy (not recorded which). CDR3 DNA: TGTGCCAGTAGTATCGGGACAGGGGTCGATGAGCAGTTCTTC. Protein sequence: CASSIGTGVDEQFF. Supplemented by reference TRBV19 and TRBJ2-1, the full variable domain reads DGGITQSPKYLFRKEGQNVTLSCEQNLNHDAMYWYRQDPGQGLRLIYYSQIVNDFQKGDIAEGYSVSREKKESFPLTVTSAQKNPTAFYLCASSIGTGVDEQFFGPGTRLTVL.